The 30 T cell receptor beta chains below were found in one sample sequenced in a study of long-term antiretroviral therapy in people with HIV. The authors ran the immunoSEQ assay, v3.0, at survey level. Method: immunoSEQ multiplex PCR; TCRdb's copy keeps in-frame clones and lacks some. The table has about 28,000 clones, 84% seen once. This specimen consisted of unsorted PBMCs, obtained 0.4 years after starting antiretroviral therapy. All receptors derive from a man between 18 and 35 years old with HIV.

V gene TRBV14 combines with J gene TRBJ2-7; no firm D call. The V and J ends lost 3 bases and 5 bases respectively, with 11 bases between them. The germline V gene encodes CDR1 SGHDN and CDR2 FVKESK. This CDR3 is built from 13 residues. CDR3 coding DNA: TGTGCCAGCAGCCACGAGTCTTTCGACGAGCAGTACTTC. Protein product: CASSHESFDEQYF.

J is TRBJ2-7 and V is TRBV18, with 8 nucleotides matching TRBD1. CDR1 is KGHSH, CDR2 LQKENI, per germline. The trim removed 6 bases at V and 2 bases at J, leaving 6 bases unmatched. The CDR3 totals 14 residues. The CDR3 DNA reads TGTGCCAGCTCCTACGGGACAGGTGCCTACGAGCAGTACTTC. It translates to CASSYGTGAYEQYF.

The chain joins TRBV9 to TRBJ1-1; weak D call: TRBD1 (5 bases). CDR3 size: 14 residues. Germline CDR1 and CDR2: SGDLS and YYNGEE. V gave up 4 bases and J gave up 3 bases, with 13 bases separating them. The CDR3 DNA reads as TGTGCCAGCAGCTCCGGGGCGGGGGACACTGAAGCTTTCTTT. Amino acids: CASSSGAGDTEAFF.

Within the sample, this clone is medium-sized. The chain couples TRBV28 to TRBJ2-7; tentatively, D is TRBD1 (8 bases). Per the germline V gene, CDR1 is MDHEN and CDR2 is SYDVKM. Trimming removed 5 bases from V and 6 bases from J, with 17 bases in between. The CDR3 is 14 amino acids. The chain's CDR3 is CASSTWTGRAEQYF. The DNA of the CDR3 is TGTGCCAGCAGTACATGGACAGGGAGGGCCGAGCAGTACTTC.

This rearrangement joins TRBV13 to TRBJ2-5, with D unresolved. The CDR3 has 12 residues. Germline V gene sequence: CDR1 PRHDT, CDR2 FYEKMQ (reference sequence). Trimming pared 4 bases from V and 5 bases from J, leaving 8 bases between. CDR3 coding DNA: TGTGCCAGCAGCTCAAGCTGGGAGACCCAGTACTTC. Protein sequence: CASSSSWETQYF.

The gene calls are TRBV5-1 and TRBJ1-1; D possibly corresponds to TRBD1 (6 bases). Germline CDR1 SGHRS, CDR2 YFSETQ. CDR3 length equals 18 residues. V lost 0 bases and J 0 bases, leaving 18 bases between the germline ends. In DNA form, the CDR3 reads TGCGCCAGCAGCTTGGGTCCAGGGGCCCTCCCCATGAACACTGAAGCTTTCTTT. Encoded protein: CASSLGPGALPMNTEAFF.

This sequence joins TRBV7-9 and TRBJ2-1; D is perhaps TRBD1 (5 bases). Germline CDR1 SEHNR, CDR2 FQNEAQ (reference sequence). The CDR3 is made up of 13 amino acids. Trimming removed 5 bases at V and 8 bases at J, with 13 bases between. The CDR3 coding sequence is TGTGCCAGCAGCCCCCCAGGGTTCGATGAGCAGTTCTTC. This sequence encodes CASSPPGFDEQFF.

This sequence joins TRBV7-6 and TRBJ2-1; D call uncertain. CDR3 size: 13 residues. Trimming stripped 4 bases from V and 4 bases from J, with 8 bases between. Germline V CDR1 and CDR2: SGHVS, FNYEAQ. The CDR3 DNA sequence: TGTGCCAGCAGCTCCGGCCTTTACAATGAGCAGTTCTTC. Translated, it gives CASSSGLYNEQFF.

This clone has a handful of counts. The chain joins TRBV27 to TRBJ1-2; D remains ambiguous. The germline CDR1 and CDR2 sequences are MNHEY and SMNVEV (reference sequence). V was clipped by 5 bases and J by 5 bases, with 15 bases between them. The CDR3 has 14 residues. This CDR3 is CASSLTPSRYGYTF. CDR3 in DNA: TGTGCCAGCAGTCTGACACCCAGCCGTTATGGCTACACCTTC.

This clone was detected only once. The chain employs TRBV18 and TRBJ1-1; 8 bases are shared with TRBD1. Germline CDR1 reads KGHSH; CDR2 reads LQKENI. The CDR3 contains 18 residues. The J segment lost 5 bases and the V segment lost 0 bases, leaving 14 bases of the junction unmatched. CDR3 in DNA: TGTGCCAGCTCACCACCTGCGATGCAGGGGGCAGAGGGAACTGAAGCTTTCTTT. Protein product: CASSPPAMQGAEGTEAFF.

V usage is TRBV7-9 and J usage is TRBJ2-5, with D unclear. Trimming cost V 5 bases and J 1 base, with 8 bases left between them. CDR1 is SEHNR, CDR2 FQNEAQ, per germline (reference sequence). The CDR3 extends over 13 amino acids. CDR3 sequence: CASSLGPQETQYF. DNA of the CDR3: TGTGCCAGCAGCCTCGGACCCCAAGAGACCCAGTACTTC.

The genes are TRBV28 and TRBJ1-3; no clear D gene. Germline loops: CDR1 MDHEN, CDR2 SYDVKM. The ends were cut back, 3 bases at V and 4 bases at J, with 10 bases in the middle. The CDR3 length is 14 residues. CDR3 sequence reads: CASSFFAAGNTIYF. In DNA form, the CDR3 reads TGTGCCAGCAGTTTCTTCGCAGCAGGAAACACCATATATTTT. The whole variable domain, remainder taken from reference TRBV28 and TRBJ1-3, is DVKVTQSSRYLVKRTGEKVFLECVQDMDHENMFWYRQDPGLGLRLIYFSYDVKMKEKGDIPEGYSVSREKKERFSLILESASTNQTSMYLCASSFFAAGNTIYFGEGSWLTVV.

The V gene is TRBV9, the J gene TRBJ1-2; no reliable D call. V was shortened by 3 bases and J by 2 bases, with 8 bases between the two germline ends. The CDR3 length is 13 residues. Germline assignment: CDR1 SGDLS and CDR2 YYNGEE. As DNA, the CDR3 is TGTGCCAGCAGCGGTAGAGAAAACTATGGCTACACCTTC. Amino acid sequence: CASSGRENYGYTF.

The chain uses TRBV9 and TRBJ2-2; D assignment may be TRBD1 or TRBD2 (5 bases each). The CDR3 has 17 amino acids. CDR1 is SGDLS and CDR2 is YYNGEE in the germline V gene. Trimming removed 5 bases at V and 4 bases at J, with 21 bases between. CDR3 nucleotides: TGTGCCAGCAGTGAACCAACGGGGCAGGGAACCACCGGGGAGCTGTTTTTT. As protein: CASSEPTGQGTTGELFF.

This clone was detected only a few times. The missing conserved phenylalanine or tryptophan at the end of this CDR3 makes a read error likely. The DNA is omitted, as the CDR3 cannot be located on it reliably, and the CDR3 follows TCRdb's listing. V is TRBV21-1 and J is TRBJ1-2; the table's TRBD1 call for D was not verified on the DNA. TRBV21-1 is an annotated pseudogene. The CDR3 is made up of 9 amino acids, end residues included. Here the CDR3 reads CARSKRTGL.

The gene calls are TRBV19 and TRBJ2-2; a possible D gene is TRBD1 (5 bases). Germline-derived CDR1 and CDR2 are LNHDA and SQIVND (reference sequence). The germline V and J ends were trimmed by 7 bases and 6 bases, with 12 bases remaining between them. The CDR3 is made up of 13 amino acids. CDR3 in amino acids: CASTAGRAGELFF. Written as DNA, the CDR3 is TGTGCCAGTACGGCAGGGCGCGCCGGGGAGCTGTTTTTT. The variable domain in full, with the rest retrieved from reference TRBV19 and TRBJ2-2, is DGGITQSPKYLFRKEGQNVTLSCEQNLNHDAMYWYRQDPGQGLRLIYYSQIVNDFQKGDIAEGYSVSREKKESFPLTVTSAQKNPTAFYLCASTAGRAGELFFGEGSRLTVL.

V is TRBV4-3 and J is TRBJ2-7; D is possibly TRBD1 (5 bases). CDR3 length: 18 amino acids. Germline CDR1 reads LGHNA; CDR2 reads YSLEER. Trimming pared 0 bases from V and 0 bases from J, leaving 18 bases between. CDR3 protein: CASSQDGIGVLSSYEQYF. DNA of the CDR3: TGCGCCAGCAGCCAAGATGGCATAGGGGTTCTGAGCTCCTACGAGCAGTACTTC.

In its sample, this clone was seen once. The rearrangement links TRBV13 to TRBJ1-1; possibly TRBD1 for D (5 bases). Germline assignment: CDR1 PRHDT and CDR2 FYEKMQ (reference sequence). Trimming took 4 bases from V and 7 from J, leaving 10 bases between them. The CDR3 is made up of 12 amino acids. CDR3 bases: TGTGCCAGCAGCTATCCGGGGGGTGAAGCTTTCTTT. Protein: CASSYPGGEAFF.

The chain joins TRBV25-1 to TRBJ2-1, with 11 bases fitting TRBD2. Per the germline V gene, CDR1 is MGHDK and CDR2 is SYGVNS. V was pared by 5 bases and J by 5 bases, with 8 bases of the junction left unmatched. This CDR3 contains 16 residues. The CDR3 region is CASSPPGLAVNNEQFF. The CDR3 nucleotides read TGTGCCAGCAGTCCACCGGGACTAGCGGTCAACAATGAGCAGTTCTTC.

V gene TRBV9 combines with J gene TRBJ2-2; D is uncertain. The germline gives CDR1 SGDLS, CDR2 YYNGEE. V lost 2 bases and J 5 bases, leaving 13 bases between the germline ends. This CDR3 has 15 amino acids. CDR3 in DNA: TGTGCCAGCAGCGTCGTGGGGTGGAGAACCGGGGAGCTGTTTTTT. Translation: CASSVVGWRTGELFF.

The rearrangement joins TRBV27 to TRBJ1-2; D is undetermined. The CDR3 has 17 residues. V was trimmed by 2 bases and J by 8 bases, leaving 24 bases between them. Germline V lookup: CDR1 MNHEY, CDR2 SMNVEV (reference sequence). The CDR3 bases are TGTGCCAGCAGTTTACTCCAAGCGGCGCCCGATCCGGGGGGCTACACCTTC. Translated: CASSLLQAAPDPGGYTF.

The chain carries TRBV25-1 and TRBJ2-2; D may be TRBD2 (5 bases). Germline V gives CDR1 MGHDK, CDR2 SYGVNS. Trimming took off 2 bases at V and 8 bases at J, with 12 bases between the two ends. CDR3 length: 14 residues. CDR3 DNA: TGTGCCAGCAGTGAACTACTTGCGGGTGGGGAGCTGTTTTTT. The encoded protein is CASSELLAGGELFF. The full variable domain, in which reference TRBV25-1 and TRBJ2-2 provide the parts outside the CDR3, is EADIYQTPRYLVIGTGKKITLECSQTMGHDKMYWYQQDPGMELHLIHYSYGVNSTEKGDLSSESTVSRIRTEHFPLTLESARPSHTSQYLCASSELLAGGELFFGEGSRLTVL.

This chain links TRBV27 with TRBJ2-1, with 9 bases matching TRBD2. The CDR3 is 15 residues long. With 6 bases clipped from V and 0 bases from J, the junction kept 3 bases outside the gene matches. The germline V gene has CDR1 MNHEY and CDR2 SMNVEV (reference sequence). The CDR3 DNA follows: TGTGCCAGCAGACGTAGCGGGAGCTCCTACAATGAGCAGTTCTTC. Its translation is CASRRSGSSYNEQFF.

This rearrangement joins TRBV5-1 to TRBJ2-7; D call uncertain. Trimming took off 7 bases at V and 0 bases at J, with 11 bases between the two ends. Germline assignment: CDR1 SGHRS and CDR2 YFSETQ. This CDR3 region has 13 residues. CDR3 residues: CASSPTGSYEQYF. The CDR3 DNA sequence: TGCGCCAGCTCCCCGACGGGCTCCTACGAGCAGTACTTC. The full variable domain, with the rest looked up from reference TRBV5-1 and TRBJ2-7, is KAGVTQTPRYLIKTRGQQVTLSCSPISGHRSVSWYQQTPGQGLQFLFEYFSETQRNKGNFPGRFSGRQFSNSRSEMNVSTLELGDSALYLCASSPTGSYEQYFGPGTRLTVT.

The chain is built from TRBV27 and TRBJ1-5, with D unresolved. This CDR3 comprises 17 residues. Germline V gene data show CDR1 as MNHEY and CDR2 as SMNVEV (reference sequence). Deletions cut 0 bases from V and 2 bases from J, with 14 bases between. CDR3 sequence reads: CASSLSMRSFGNQPQHF. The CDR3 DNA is TGTGCCAGCAGTTTATCGATGAGGTCCTTTGGCAATCAGCCCCAGCATTTT.

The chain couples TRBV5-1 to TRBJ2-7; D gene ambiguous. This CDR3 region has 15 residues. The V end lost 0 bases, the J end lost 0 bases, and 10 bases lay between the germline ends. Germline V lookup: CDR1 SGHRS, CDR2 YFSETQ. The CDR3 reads CASSLGEGLSYEQYF. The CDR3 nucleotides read TGCGCCAGCAGCTTGGGGGAAGGGCTCTCCTACGAGCAGTACTTC.

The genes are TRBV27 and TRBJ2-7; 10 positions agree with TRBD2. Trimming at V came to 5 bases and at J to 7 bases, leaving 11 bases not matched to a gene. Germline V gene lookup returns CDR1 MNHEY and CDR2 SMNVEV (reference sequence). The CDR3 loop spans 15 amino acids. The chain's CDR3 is CASSKLAGLVREQYF. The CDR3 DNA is TGTGCCAGCAGTAAACTAGCGGGGCTAGTGAGGGAGCAGTACTTC.

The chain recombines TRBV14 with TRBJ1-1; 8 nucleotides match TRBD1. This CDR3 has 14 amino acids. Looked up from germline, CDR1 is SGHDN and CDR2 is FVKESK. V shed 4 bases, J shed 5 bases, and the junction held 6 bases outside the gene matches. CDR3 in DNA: TGTGCCAGCAGCCCTACAGGGGGAGTGACTGAAGCTTTCTTT. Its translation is CASSPTGGVTEAFF. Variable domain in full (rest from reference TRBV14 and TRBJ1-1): EAGVTQFPSHSVIEKGQTVTLRCDPISGHDNLYWYRRVMGKEIKFLLHFVKESKQDESGMPNNRFLAERTGGTYSTLKVQPAELEDSGVYFCASSPTGGVTEAFFGQGTRLTVV.

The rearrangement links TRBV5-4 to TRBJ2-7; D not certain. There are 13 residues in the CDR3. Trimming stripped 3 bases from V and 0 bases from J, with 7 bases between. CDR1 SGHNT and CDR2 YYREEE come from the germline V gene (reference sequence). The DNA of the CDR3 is TGTGCCAGCAGCTCTCGGAGCTCCTACGAGCAGTACTTC. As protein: CASSSRSSYEQYF.

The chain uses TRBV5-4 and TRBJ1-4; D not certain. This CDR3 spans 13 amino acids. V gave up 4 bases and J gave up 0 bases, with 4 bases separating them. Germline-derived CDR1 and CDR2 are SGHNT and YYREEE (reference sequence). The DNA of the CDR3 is TGTGCCAGCAGCGCAGCAACTAATGAAAAACTGTTTTTT. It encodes CASSAATNEKLFF.